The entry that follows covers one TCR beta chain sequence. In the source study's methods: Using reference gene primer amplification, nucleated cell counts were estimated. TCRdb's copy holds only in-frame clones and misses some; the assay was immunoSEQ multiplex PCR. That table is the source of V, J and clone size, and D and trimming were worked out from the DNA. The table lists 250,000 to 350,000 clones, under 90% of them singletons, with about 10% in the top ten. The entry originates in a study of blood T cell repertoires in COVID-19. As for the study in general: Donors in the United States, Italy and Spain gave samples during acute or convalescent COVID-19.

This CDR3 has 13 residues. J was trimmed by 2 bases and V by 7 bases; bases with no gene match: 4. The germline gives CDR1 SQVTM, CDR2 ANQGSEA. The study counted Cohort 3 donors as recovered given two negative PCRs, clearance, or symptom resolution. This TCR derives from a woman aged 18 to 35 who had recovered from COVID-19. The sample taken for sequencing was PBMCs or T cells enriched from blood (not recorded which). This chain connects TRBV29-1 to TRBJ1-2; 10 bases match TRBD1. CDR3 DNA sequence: TGCAGCGCCGGGACAGGGGCCAACTATGGCTACACCTTC. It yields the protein CSAGTGANYGYTF.